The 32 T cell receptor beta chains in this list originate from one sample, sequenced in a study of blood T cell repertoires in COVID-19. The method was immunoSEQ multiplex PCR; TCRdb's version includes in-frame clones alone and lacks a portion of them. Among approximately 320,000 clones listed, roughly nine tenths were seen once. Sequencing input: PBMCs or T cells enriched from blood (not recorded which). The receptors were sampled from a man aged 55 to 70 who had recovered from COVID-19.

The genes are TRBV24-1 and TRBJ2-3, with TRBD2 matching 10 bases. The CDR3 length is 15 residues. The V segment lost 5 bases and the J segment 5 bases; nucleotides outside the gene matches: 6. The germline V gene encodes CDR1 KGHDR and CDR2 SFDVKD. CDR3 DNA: TGTGCCACCAGTGGAGCGGGGGGGCGGGGAGATACGCAGTATTTT. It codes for CATSGAGGRGDTQYF.

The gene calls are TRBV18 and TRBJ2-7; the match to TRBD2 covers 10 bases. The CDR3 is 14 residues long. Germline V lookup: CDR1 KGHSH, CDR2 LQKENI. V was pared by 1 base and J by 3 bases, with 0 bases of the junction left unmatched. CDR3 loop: CASSPRTSGYEQYF. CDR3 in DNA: TGTGCCAGCTCACCACGGACTAGCGGCTACGAGCAGTACTTC.

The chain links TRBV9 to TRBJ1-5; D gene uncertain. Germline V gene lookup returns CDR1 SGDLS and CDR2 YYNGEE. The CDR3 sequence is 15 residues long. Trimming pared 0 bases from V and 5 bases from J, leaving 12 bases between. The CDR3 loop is CASSVGQTLDQPQHF. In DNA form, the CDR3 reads TGTGCCAGCAGCGTAGGGCAAACCCTAGATCAGCCCCAGCATTTT.

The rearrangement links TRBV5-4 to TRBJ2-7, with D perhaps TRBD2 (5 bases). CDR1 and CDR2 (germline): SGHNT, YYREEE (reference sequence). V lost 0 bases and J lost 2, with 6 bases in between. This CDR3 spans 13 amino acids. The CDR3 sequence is CASSLERTYEQYF. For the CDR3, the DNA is TGTGCCAGCAGCTTGGAGCGGACCTACGAGCAGTACTTC.

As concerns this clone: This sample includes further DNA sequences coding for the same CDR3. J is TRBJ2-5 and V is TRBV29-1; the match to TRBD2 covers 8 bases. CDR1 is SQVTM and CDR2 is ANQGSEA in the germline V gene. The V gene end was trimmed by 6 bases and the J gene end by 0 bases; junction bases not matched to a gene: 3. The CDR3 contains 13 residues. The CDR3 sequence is CSVAGAYQETQYF. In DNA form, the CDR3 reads TGCAGCGTAGCGGGGGCGTACCAAGAGACCCAGTACTTC.

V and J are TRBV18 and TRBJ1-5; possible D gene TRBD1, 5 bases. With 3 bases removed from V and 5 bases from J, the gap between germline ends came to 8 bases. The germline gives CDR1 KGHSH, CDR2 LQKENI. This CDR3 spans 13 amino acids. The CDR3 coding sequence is TGTGCCAGCTCACCCGGGGGGGATCAGCCCCAGCATTTT. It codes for CASSPGGDQPQHF.

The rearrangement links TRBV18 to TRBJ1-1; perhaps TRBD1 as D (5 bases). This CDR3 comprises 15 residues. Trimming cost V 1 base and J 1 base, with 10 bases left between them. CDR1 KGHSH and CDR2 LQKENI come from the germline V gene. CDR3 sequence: CASSPLDGGNTEAFF. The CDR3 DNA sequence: TGTGCCAGCTCACCACTTGACGGGGGGAACACTGAAGCTTTCTTT. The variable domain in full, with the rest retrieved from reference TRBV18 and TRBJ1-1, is NAGVMQNPRHLVRRRGQEARLRCSPMKGHSHVYWYRQLPEEGLKFMVYLQKENIIDESGMPKERFSAEFPKEGPSILRIQQVVRGDSAAYFCASSPLDGGNTEAFFGQGTRLTVV.

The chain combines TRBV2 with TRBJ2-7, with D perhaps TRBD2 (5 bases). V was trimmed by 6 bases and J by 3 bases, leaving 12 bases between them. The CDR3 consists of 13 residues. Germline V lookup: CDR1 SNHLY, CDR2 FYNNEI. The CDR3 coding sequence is TGTGCCAGCAGGGAGGACTGGGACTACGAGCAGTACTTC. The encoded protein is CASREDWDYEQYF.

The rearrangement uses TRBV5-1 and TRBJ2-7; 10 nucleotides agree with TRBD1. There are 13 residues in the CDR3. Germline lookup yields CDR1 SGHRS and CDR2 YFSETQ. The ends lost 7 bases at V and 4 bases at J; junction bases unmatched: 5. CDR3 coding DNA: TGCGCCAGCTGCCCGGACAGGGGGTACGAGCAGTACTTC. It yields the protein CASCPDRGYEQYF.

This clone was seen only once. The CDR3 sequence is CASRGGAFFNQPQHF. The CDR3 DNA follows: TGTGCCAGCAGAGGGGGCGCGTTCTTCAATCAGCCCCAGCATTTT. This rearrangement joins TRBV27 to TRBJ1-5; 7 bases are shared with TRBD1. J was trimmed by 3 bases and V by 6 bases; bases with no gene match: 8. This CDR3 has 15 residues. Germline V lookup: CDR1 MNHEY, CDR2 SMNVEV (reference sequence).

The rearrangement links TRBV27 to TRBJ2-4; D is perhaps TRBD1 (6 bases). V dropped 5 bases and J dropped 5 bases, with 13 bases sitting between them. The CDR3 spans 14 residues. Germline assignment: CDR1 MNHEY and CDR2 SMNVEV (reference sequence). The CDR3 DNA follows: TGTGCCAGCAGTGCACAGGGTTTCCAAAACATTCAGTACTTC. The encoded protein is CASSAQGFQNIQYF.

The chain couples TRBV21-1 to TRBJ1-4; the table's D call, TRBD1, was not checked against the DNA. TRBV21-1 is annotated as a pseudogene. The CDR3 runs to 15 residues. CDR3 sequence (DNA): TGTGCCAGCAGCAAAGCAGGGACAGGGATACAAAAACTGTTTTTT. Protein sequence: CASSKAGTGIQKLFF.

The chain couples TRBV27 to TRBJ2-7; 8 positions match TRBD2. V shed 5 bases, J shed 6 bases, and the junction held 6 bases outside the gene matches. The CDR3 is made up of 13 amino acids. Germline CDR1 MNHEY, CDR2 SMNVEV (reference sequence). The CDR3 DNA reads TGTGCCAGCAGTCGGACTAGCAAAGGCGAGCAGTACTTC. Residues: CASSRTSKGEQYF.

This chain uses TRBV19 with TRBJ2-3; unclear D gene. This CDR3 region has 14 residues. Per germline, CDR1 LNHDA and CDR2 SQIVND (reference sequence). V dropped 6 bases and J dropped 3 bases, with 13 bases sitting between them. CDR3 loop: CASSLELETDTQYF. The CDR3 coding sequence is TGTGCCAGTAGCCTCGAGCTAGAAACAGATACGCAGTATTTT.

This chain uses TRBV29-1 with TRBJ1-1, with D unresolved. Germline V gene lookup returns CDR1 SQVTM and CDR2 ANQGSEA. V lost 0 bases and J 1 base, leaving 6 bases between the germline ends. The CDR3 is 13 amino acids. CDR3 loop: CSVEEPKNTEAFF. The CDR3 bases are TGCAGCGTTGAAGAGCCTAAGAACACTGAAGCTTTCTTT.

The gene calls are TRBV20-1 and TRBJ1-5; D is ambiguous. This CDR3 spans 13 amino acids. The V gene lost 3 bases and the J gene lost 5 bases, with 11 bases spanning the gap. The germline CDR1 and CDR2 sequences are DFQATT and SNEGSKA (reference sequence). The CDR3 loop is CSASSGGDQPQHF. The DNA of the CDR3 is TGCAGTGCTAGTAGCGGAGGCGATCAGCCCCAGCATTTT.

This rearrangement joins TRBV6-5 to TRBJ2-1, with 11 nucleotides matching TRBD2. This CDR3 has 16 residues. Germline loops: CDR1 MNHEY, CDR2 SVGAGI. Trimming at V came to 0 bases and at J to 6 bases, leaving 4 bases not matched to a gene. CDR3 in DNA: TGTGCCAGCAGTTACTCGACTAGCGGGATGGGCAATGAGCAGTTCTTC. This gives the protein CASSYSTSGMGNEQFF.

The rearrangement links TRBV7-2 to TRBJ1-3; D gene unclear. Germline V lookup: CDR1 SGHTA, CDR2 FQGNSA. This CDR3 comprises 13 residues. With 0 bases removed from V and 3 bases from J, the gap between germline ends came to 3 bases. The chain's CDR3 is CASSLASGNTIYF. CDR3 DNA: TGTGCCAGCAGCTTAGCGAGTGGAAACACCATATATTTT.

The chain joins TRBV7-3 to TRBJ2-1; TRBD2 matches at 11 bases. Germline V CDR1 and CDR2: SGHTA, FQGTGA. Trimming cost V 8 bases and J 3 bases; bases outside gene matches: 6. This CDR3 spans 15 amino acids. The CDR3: CASGLAGGGYNEQFF. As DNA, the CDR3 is TGTGCCAGCGGCCTAGCGGGAGGTGGCTACAATGAGCAGTTCTTC.

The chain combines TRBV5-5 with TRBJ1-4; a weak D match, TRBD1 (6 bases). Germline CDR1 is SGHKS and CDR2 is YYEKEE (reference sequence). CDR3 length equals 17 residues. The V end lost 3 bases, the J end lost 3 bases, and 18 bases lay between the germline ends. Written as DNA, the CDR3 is TGTGCCAGCAGCTACCGACTACAGGGCCGGGCTAATGAAAAACTGTTTTTT. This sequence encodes CASSYRLQGRANEKLFF.

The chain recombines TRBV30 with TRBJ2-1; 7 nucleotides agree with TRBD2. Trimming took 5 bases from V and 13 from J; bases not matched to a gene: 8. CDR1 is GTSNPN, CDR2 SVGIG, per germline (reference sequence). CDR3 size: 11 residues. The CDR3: CAWQRGEKQFF. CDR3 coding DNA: TGTGCCTGGCAGCGGGGAGAGAAACAGTTCTTC.

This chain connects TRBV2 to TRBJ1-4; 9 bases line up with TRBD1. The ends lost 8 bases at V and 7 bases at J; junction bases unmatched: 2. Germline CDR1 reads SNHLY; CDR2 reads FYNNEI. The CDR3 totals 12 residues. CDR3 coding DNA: TGTGCCAGCGGACAGGGGCGTGAAAAACTGTTTTTT. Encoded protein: CASGQGREKLFF.

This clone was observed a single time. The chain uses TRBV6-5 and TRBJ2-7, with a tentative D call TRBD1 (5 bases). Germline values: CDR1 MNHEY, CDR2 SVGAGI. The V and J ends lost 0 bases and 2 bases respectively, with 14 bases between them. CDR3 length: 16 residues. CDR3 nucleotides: TGTGCCAGCAGTTACTCAGGGGTTTGGGGCCCCTACGAGCAGTACTTC. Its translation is CASSYSGVWGPYEQYF.

CDR3 sequence (DNA): TGTGCCAGCTCACTTCCTAGTGACAGAAGCACTGAAGCTTTCTTT. Translation gives CASSLPSDRSTEAFF. The chain combines TRBV18 with TRBJ1-1; maybe TRBD1 (5 bases). Trimming pared 4 bases from V and 4 bases from J, leaving 16 bases between. The CDR3 has 15 residues. Germline loops: CDR1 KGHSH, CDR2 LQKENI.

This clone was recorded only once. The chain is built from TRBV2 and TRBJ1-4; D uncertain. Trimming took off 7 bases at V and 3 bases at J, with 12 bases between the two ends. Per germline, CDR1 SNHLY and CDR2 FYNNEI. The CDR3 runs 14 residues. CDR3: CASTDSGPNEKLFF. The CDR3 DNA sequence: TGTGCCAGCACCGATTCGGGTCCTAATGAAAAACTGTTTTTT.

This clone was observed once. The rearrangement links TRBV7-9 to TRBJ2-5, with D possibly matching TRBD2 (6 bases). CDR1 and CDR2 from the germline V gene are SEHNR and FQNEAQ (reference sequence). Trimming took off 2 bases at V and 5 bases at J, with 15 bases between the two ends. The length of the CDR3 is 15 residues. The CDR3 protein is CASSLSGPRGETQYF. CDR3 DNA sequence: TGTGCCAGCAGCTTATCGGGGCCACGGGGGGAGACCCAGTACTTC. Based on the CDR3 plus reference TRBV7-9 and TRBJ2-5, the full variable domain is DTGVSQNPRHKITKRGQNVTFRCDPISEHNRLYWYRQTLGQGPEFLTYFQNEAQLEKSRLLSDRFSAERPKGSFSTLEIQRTEQGDSAMYLCASSLSGPRGETQYFGPGTRLLVL.

CDR3 coding DNA: TGTGCCAGCAGCCCACCAGGATTAGTCAGGGGTGGAAACACCATATATTTT. It yields the protein CASSPPGLVRGGNTIYF. The gene calls are TRBV3-1 (or the pseudogene TRBV3-2) and TRBJ1-3; D is possibly TRBD1 (6 bases). The CDR3 has 17 amino acids. CDR1 is LGHDT, CDR2 YNNKEL, per germline (reference sequence). V dropped 4 bases and J dropped 3 bases, with 19 bases sitting between them.

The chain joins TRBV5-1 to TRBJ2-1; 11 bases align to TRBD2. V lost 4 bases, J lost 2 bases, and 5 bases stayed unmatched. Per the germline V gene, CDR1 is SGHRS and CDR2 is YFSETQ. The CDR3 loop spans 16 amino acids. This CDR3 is CASSALLAGAYNEQFF. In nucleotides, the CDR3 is TGCGCCAGCAGCGCCCTACTAGCGGGGGCCTACAATGAGCAGTTCTTC.

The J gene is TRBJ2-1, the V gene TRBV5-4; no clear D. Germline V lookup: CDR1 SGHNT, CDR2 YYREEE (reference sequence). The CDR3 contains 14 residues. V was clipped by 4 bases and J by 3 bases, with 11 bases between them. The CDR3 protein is CASSPQTSYNEQFF. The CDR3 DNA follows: TGTGCCAGCAGCCCACAAACCAGCTACAATGAGCAGTTCTTC.

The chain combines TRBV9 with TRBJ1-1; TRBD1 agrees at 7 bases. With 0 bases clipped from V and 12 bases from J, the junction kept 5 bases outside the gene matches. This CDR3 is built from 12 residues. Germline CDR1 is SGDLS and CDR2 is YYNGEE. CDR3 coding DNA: TGTGCCAGCAGCGTAGAAGGGGGCAGGACTTTCTTT. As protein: CASSVEGGRTFF.

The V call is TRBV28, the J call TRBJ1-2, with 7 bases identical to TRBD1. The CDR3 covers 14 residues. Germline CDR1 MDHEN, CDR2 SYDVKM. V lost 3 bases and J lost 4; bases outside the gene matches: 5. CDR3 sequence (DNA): TGTGCCAGCAGTTTTGAGGACAGGCCCTATGGCTACACCTTC. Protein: CASSFEDRPYGYTF.

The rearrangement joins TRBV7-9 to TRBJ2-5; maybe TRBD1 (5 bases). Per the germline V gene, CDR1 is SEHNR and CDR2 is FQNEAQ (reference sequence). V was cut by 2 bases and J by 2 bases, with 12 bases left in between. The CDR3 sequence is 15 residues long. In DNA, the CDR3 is TGTGCCAGCAGCTTAAGTGGGGCAGATCAAGAGACCCAGTACTTC. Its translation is CASSLSGADQETQYF. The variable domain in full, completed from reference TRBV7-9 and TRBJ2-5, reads DTGVSQNPRHKITKRGQNVTFRCDPISEHNRLYWYRQTLGQGPEFLTYFQNEAQLEKSRLLSDRFSAERPKGSFSTLEIQRTEQGDSAMYLCASSLSGADQETQYFGPGTRLLVL.